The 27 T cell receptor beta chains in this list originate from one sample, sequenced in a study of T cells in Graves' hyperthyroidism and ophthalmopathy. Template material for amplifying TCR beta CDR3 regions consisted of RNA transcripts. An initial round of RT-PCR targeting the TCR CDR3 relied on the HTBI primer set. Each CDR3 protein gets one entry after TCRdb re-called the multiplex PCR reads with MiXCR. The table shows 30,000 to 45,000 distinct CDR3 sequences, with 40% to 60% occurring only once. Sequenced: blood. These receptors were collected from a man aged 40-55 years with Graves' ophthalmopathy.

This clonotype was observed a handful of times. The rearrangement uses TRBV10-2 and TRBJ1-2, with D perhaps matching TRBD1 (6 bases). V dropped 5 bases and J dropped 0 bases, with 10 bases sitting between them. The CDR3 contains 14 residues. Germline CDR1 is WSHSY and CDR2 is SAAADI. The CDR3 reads CASSFDRPNYGYTF. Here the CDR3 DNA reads TGCGCCAGCAGTTTCGACAGGCCTAACTATGGCTACACCTTC.

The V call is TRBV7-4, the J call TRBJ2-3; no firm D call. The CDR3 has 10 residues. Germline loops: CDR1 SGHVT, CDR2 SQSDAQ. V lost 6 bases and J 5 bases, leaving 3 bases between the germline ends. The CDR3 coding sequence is TGTGCCAGCAGGGGAGATACGCAGTATTTT. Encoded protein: CASRGDTQYF. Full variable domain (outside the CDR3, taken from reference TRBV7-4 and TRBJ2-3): GAGVSQSPRYKVAKRGRDVALRCDSISGHVTLYWYRQTLGQGSEVLTYSQSDAQRDKSGRPSGRFSAERPERSVSTLKIQRTEQGDSAVYLCASRGDTQYFGPGTRLTVL.

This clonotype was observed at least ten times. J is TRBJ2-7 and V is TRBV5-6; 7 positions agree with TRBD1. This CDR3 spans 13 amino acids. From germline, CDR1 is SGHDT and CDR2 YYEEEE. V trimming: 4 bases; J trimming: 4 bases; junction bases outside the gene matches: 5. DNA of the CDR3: TGTGCCAGCAGCCTCGGACAGGTTTACGAGCAGTACTTC. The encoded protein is CASSLGQVYEQYF.

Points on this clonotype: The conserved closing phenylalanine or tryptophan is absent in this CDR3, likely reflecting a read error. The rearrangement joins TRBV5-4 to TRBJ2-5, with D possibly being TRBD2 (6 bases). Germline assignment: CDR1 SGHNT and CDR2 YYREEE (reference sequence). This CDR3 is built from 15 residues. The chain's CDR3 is CASGLEGLTQETQYC. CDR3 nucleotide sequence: TGTGCCAGCGGCTTGGAGGGGCTCACGCAAGAGACCCAGTACTGC.

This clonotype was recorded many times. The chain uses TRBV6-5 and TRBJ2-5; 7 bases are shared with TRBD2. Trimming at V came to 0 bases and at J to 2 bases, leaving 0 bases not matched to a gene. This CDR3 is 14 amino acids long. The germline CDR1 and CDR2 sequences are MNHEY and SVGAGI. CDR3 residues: CASSYSGGQETQYF. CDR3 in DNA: TGTGCCAGCAGTTACTCGGGGGGGCAAGAGACCCAGTACTTC.

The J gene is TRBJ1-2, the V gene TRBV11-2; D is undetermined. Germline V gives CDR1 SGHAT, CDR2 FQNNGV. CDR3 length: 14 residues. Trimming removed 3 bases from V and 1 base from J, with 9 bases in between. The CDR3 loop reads CASSFHRDNYGYTF. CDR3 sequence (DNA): TGTGCCAGCAGCTTTCATCGGGATAACTATGGCTACACCTTC. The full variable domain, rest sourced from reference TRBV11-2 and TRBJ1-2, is EAGVAQSPRYKIIEKRQSVAFWCNPISGHATLYWYQQILGQGPKLLIQFQNNGVVDDSQLPKDRFSAERLKGVDSTLKIQPAKLEDSAVYLCASSFHRDNYGYTFGSGTRLTVV.

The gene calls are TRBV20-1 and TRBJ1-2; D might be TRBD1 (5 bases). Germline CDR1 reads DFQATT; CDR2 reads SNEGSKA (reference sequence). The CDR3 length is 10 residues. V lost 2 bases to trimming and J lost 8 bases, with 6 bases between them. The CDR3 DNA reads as TGCAGTGCTAGATCAGGGGGCTACACCTTC. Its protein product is CSARSGGYTF.

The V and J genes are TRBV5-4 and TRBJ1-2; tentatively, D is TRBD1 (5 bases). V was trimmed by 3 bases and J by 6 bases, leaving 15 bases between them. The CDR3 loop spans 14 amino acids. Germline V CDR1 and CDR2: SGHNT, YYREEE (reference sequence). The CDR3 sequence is CASSWGGRGDGYTF. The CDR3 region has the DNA TGTGCCAGCAGCTGGGGAGGAAGAGGGGATGGCTACACCTTC.

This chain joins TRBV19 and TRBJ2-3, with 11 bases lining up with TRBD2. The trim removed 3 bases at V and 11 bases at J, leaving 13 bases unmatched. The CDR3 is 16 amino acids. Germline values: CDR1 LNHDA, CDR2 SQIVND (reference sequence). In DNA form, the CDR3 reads TGTGCCAGTAGTATCCTAGCGGGGGGCGTCTACAATGAGCAGTATTTT. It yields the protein CASSILAGGVYNEQYF. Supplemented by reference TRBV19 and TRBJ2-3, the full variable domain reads DGGITQSPKYLFRKEGQNVTLSCEQNLNHDAMYWYRQDPGQGLRLIYYSQIVNDFQKGDIAEGYSVSREKKESFPLTVTSAQKNPTAFYLCASSILAGGVYNEQYFGPGTRLTVL.

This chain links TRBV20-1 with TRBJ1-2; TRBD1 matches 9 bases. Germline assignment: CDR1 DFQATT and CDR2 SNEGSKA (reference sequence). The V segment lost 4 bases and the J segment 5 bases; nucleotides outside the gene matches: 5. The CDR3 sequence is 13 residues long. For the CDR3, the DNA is TGCAGTGCTACCTTACAGGGGGCTTATGGCTACACCTTC. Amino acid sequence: CSATLQGAYGYTF.

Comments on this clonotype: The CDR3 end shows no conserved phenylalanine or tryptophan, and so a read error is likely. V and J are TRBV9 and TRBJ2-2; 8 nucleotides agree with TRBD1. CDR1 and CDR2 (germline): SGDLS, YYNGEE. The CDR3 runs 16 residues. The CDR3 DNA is TGTGCCAGCAGCCTTGGTCCAGGGGGCTCGTCCGGGGGGCTGTTTCTT. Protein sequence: CASSLGPGGSSGGLFL.

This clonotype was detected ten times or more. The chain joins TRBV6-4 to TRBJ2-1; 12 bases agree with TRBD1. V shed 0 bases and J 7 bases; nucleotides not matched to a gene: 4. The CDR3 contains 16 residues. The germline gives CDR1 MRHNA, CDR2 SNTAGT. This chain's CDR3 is CASSDSGQGASNEQFF. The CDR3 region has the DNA TGTGCCAGCAGTGACTCGGGACAGGGGGCTTCAAATGAGCAGTTCTTC.

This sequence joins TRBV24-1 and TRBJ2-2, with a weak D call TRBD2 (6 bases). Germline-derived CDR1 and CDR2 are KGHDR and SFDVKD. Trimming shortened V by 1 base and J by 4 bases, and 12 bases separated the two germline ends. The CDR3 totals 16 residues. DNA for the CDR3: TGTGCCACCAGTGATTTTACTAGCAGCGTCACCGGGGAGCTGTTTTTT. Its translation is CATSDFTSSVTGELFF.

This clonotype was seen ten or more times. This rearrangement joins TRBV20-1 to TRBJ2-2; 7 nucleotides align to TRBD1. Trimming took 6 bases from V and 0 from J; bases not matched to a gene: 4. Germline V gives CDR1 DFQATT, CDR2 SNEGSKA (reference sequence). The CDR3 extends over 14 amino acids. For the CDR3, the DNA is TGCAGTGCAGAGGGACAGTCGAACACCGGGGAGCTGTTTTTT. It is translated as CSAEGQSNTGELFF.

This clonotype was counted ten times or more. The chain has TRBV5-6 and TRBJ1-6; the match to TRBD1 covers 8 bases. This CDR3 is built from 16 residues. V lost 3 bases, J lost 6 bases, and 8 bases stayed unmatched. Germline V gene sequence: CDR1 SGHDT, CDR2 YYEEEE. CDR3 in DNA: TGTGCCAGCAGCTCCTCCGGACAGGGTTTTAATTCACCCCTCCACTTT. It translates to CASSSSGQGFNSPLHF.

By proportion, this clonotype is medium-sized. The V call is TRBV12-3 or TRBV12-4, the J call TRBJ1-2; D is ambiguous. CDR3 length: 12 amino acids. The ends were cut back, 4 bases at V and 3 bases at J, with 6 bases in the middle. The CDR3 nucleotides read TGTGCCAGCAGTTCGACCGACTATGGCTACACCTTC. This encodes CASSSTDYGYTF.

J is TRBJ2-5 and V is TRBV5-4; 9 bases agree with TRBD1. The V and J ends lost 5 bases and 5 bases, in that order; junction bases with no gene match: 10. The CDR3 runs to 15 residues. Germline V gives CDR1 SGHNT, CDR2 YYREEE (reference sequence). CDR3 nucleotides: TGTGCCAGCAGTTTCCTGGACAGGGGCGAGGAGACCCAGTACTTC. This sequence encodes CASSFLDRGEETQYF.

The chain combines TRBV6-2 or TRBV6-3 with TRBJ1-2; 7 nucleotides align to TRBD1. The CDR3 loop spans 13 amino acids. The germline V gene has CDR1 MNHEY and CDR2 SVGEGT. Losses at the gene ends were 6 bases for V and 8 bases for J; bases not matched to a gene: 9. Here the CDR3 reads CASSRPGQWGYTF. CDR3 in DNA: TGTGCCAGCAGCCGACCGGGACAGTGGGGCTACACCTTC.

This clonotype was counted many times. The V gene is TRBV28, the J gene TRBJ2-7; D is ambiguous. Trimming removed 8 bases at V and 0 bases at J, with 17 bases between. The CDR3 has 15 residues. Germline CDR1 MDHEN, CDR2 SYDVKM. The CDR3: CASGSRRVSSYEQYF. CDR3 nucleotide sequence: TGTGCCAGCGGATCCCGCCGGGTATCCTCCTACGAGCAGTACTTC.

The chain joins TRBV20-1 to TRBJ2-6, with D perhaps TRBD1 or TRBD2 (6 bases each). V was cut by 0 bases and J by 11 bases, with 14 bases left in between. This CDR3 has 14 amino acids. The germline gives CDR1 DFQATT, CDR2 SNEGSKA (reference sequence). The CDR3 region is CSARDSIGGYVLTF. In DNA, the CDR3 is TGCAGTGCTAGAGATAGTATCGGGGGCTACGTCCTGACTTTC.

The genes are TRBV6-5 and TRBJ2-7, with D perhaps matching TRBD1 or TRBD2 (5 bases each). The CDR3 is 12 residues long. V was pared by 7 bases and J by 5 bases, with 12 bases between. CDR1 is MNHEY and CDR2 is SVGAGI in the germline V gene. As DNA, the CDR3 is TGTGCCAGCACTGGGACGCCCCACGAGCAGTACTTC. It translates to CASTGTPHEQYF.

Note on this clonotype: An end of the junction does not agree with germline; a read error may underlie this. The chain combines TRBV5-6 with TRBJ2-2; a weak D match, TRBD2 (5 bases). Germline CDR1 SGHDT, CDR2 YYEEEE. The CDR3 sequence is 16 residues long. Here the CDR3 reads CASNLYGNSESGELFF. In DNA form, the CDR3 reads TGTGCCAGCAACTTGTACGGCAACAGCGAATCCGGGGAGTTGTTTTTT.

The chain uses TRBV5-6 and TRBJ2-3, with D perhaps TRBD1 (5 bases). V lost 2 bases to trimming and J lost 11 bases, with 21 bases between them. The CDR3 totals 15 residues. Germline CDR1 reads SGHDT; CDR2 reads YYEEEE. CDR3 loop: CASSLAGKAYNEQYF. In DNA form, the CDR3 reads TGTGCCAGCAGCTTAGCAGGGAAAGCCTACAATGAGCAGTATTTT.

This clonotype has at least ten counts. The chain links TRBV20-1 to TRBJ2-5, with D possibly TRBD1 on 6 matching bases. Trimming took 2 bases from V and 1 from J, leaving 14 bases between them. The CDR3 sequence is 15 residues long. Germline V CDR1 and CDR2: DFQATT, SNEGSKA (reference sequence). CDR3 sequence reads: CSARWDPGVQETQYF. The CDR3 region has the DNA TGCAGTGCTAGATGGGACCCAGGGGTCCAAGAGACCCAGTACTTC.

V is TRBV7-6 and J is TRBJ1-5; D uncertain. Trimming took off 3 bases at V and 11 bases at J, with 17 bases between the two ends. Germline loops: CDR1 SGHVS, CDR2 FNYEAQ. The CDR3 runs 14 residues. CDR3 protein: CASSFGLRQETQHF. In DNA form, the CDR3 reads TGTGCCAGCAGCTTTGGACTCCGACAAGAGACCCAGCATTTT.

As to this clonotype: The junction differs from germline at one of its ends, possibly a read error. Here the CDR3 reads CASSFFTDMQYF. In DNA form, the CDR3 reads TGTGCCAGCAGCTTTTTCACAGATATGCAGTATTTT. The chain carries TRBV5-4 and TRBJ2-3, with D hard to call. The CDR3 extends over 12 amino acids. The germline gives CDR1 SGHNT, CDR2 YYREEE (reference sequence).

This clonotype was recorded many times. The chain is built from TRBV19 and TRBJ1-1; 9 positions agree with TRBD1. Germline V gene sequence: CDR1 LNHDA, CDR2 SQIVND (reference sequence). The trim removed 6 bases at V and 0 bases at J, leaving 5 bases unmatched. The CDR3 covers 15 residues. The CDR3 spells CASSRGTGMNTEAFF. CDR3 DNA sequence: TGTGCCAGTAGCCGGGGGACAGGGATGAACACTGAAGCTTTCTTT.